Following are 6 T cell receptor beta chains from one sample sequenced in a study of T cells in localized non-small cell lung cancer. TCRdb's copy holds only in-frame clones and misses some; the assay was immunoSEQ multiplex PCR. The sample shows over 70,000 clones, roughly 91% of them seen only once. The sequences come from PBMCs, collected before any cancer treatment. These receptors were obtained from a woman aged 35 to 75 with stage II squamous cell lung carcinoma.

This clone has only a few counts. The V call is TRBV6-1, the J call TRBJ2-3; no reliable D call. The CDR3 consists of 12 residues. With 5 bases removed from V and 6 bases from J, the gap between germline ends came to 9 bases. The V gene's germline CDR1 is MNHNS and CDR2 SASEGT. The CDR3 DNA sequence: TGTGCCAGCAGTCTCGGCCACGATACGCAGTATTTT. This codes for CASSLGHDTQYF.

This chain links TRBV6-1 with TRBJ2-3; possibly TRBD1 or TRBD2 for D (6 bases each). From germline, CDR1 is MNHNS and CDR2 SASEGT. Trimming removed 4 bases from V and 3 bases from J, with 20 bases in between. The CDR3 is 17 amino acids. CDR3 region: CASSALSGGPGTDTQYF. CDR3 DNA: TGTGCCAGCAGTGCCCTCTCCGGGGGCCCCGGGACAGATACGCAGTATTTT.

This clone is a singleton in its sample. The gene calls are TRBV7-9 and TRBJ1-5; unclear D gene. Trimming shortened V by 1 base and J by 6 bases, and 10 bases separated the two germline ends. Germline V gene lookup returns CDR1 SEHNR and CDR2 FQNEAQ (reference sequence). This CDR3 has 14 amino acids. For the CDR3, the DNA is TGTGCCAGCAGCTTAGATGGTGGGAGTCAGCCCCAGCATTTT. Its translation is CASSLDGGSQPQHF.

The chain employs TRBV7-2 and TRBJ2-1; 11 bases map to TRBD2. Trimming took 2 bases from V and 7 from J; bases not matched to a gene: 7. Per germline, CDR1 SGHTA and CDR2 FQGNSA. The CDR3 is 16 amino acids. The CDR3 protein is CASSLLTSGGWNEQFF. In DNA, the CDR3 is TGTGCCAGCAGCTTACTTACTAGCGGGGGTTGGAATGAGCAGTTCTTC.

This clone was seen once. This chain joins TRBV29-1 and TRBJ2-7; D could derive from TRBD1 or TRBD2 (5 bases each). This CDR3 region has 11 residues. Trimming cost V 6 bases and J 5 bases, with 11 bases left between them. Germline V gene lookup returns CDR1 SQVTM and CDR2 ANQGSEA. This CDR3 is CSVAGAHEQYF. The CDR3 bases are TGCAGCGTAGCCGGGGCCCACGAGCAGTACTTC.

This chain uses TRBV12-1 with TRBJ2-2; the table assigns TRBD1, which was not confirmed against the DNA. TRBV12-1 is deemed a pseudogene. The CDR3 sequence is 18 residues long. The CDR3 sequence is CASSYGQGHHLNTGELFF. The CDR3 DNA sequence: TGTGCCAGCAGCTATGGACAGGGACATCACTTAAACACCGGGGAGCTGTTTTTT.